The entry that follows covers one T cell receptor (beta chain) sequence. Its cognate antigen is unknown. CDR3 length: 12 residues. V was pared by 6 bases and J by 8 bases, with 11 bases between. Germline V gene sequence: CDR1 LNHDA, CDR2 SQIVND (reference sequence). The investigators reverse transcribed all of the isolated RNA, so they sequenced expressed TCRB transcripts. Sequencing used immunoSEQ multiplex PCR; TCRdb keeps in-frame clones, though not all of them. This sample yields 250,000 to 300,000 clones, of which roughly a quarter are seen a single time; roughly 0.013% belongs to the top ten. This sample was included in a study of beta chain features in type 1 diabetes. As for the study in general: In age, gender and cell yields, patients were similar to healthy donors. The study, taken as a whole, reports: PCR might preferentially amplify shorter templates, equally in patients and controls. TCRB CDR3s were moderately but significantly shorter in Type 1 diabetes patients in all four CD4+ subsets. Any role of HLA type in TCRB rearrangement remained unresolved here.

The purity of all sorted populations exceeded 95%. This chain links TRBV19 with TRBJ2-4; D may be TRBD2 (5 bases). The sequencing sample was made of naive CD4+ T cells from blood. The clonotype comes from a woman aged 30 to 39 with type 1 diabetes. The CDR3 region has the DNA TGTGCCAGTAGCCCCCGGGGAGACATTCAGTACTTC. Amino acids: CASSPRGDIQYF.